The 10 T cell receptor beta chains below come from one sample, sequenced in a study of T cell responses to AZD1222 COVID-19 vaccine. Assay used: immunoSEQ multiplex PCR; TCRdb lists only in-frame clones, some missing. The sample lists 95,000 to 110,000 clones, roughly 88% seen once, with over 6.5% in the top ten. Sequenced here: peripheral blood, sampled on day 0 of AZD1222 vaccination. Receptors originate from an adult in good health.

V gene TRBV27 combines with J gene TRBJ2-2; 12 bases align to TRBD2. V shed 10 bases, J shed 8 bases, and the junction held 17 bases outside the gene matches. Germline CDR1 MNHEY, CDR2 SMNVEV (reference sequence). The CDR3 runs to 17 residues. This CDR3 is CATGLASGRADPGELFF. CDR3 sequence (DNA): TGTGCCACCGGTTTGGCTAGCGGGAGGGCGGATCCGGGGGAGCTGTTTTTT.

In DNA, the CDR3 is TGCAGCGTTGGACGGGGGAGAACGCAGCCCCAGCATTTT. Translating gives CSVGRGRTQPQHF. The gene calls are TRBV29-1 and TRBJ1-5; D is possibly TRBD1 (5 bases). The V end lost 4 bases, the J end lost 7 bases, and 14 bases lay between the germline ends. Looked up from germline, CDR1 is SQVTM and CDR2 is ANQGSEA. The CDR3 extends over 13 amino acids.

The rearrangement links TRBV19 to TRBJ1-2; D unresolved. The CDR3 has 15 residues. Trimming cost V 5 bases and J 0 bases, with 13 bases left between them. Germline CDR1 LNHDA, CDR2 SQIVND (reference sequence). The CDR3 loop is CASSAPELANYGYTF. In DNA form, the CDR3 reads TGTGCCAGTAGTGCCCCGGAGTTAGCTAACTATGGCTACACCTTC.

The chain is built from TRBV2 and TRBJ2-1; TRBD2 might be the D (5 bases). V was trimmed by 6 bases and J by 2 bases, leaving 5 bases between them. The CDR3 sequence is 12 residues long. Germline loops: CDR1 SNHLY, CDR2 FYNNEI. The CDR3 loop reads CASRRAYNEQFF. The CDR3 coding sequence is TGTGCCAGCAGGAGGGCCTACAATGAGCAGTTCTTC.

The rearrangement uses TRBV12-3 or TRBV12-4 and TRBJ2-2; D call uncertain. The CDR3 covers 10 residues. V lost 8 bases and J 12 bases, leaving 10 bases between the germline ends. The CDR3 protein is CASSVTQLFF. CDR3 nucleotide sequence: TGTGCCAGCTCAGTTACCCAGCTGTTTTTT.

The chain couples TRBV27 to TRBJ2-3; TRBD1 aligns across 10 bases. Germline V gene lookup returns CDR1 MNHEY and CDR2 SMNVEV (reference sequence). The V gene end was trimmed by 2 bases and the J gene end by 3 bases; junction bases not matched to a gene: 11. CDR3 size: 18 residues. The CDR3 bases are TGTGCCAGCAGTTTAATGTTGGGACAGGGGCGGAGGACAGATACGCAGTATTTT. This gives the protein CASSLMLGQGRRTDTQYF.

The chain has TRBV4-1 and TRBJ2-5; 14 bases agree with TRBD2. The CDR3 loop spans 19 amino acids. The V gene end was trimmed by 3 bases and the J gene end by 0 bases; junction bases not matched to a gene: 9. CDR1 and CDR2 from the germline V gene are MGHRA and YSYEKL. CDR3 amino acids: CASSHPGLAGGPNQETQYF. In DNA, the CDR3 is TGCGCCAGCAGCCACCCCGGACTAGCGGGGGGACCTAACCAAGAGACCCAGTACTTC.

This chain links TRBV7-9 with TRBJ1-2; possible D gene TRBD1, 6 bases. In germline, CDR1 is SEHNR, CDR2 FQNEAQ (reference sequence). V was cut by 8 bases and J by 4 bases, with 17 bases left in between. CDR3 size: 14 residues. The CDR3 coding sequence is TGTGCCAGCGGTTTACAGGGAACTAGCTATGGCTACACCTTC. Its translation: CASGLQGTSYGYTF.

This sequence joins TRBV7-2 and TRBJ1-3; 11 bases align to TRBD1. The CDR3 length is 18 residues. Germline V CDR1 and CDR2: SGHTA, FQGNSA. With V trimmed by 4 bases and J by 2 bases, 10 bases remained unmatched. CDR3 protein: CASSSPGGDRGTGNTIYF. The CDR3 DNA is TGTGCCAGCAGCTCACCAGGCGGGGACAGGGGGACTGGAAACACCATATATTTT. Full variable domain (rest looked up from reference TRBV7-2 and TRBJ1-3): GAGVSQSPSNKVTEKGKDVELRCDPISGHTALYWYRQSLGQGLEFLIYFQGNSAPDKSGLPSDRFSAERTGGSVSTLTIQRTQQEDSAVYLCASSSPGGDRGTGNTIYFGEGSWLTVV.

The rearrangement joins TRBV9 to TRBJ2-6; D is possibly TRBD1 (5 bases). Germline CDR1 and CDR2: SGDLS and YYNGEE. V was trimmed by 3 bases and J by 0 bases, leaving 19 bases between them. The CDR3 contains 19 residues. CDR3: CASSDFLRGTFSGANVLTF. DNA for the CDR3: TGTGCCAGCAGCGACTTTTTAAGGGGCACATTCTCTGGGGCCAACGTCCTGACTTTC.